The T cell receptor (beta chain) under discussion was sequenced for a study of T cell changes during pregnancy in multiple sclerosis. Some clones are missing from TCRdb's copy, which holds only in-frame ones; the method was immunoSEQ multiplex PCR. The sample comprises about 68,000 clones, just over 90% of which are singletons, and 1.5% rests with the top ten. CDR1 is MNHEY, CDR2 SMNVEV, per germline (reference sequence). The trim removed 5 bases at V and 5 bases at J, leaving 8 bases unmatched. The CDR3 covers 15 residues. This sequence was found in a female donor with multiple sclerosis, enrolled in a pregnancy study. Here the sequenced sample was peripheral blood, taken in the third trimester of pregnancy. The V gene is TRBV27, the J gene TRBJ2-3; TRBD1 matches at 9 bases. CDR3 loop: CASSATGGIGDTQYF. The CDR3, as DNA: TGTGCCAGCAGTGCTACAGGGGGCATTGGAGATACGCAGTATTTT.